The 20 T cell receptor beta chains presented below share a single source sample, sequenced in a study of blood T cells in healthy people across ages. With a J-beta primer mix and a sample-barcoded 5' primer, a second PCR ran 7 to 11 cycles. TCRdb passed the 5' RACE reads through MiXCR, listing each CDR3 protein once. This repertoire shows 1 million to 1.2 million distinct CDR3 sequences, roughly two fifths found once; its top ten account for less than 15%. The sample consisted of blood. The receptors were gathered from a man between 18 and 29 years old in good health.

The chain is built from TRBV7-9 and TRBJ1-2, with D possibly matching TRBD1 (5 bases). This CDR3 region has 12 residues. Germline CDR1 reads SEHNR; CDR2 reads FQNEAQ (reference sequence). Trimming cost V 5 bases and J 8 bases, with 12 bases left between them. CDR3 coding DNA: TGTGCCAGCAGCCCCGGACACATCGGCTACACCTTC. Protein sequence: CASSPGHIGYTF.

The chain links TRBV20-1 to TRBJ2-1; tentatively, D is TRBD1 or TRBD2 (5 bases each). The CDR3 has 13 amino acids. Trimming cost V 3 bases and J 2 bases, with 8 bases left between them. Germline V gene data show CDR1 as DFQATT and CDR2 as SNEGSKA (reference sequence). The CDR3 here is CSARGPAYNEQFF. In DNA, the CDR3 is TGCAGTGCTAGGGGACCTGCCTACAATGAGCAGTTCTTC.

This clonotype was observed a few times. The chain uses TRBV29-1 and TRBJ1-1; no reliable D call. Trimming removed 4 bases from V and 2 bases from J, with 14 bases in between. Germline V CDR1 and CDR2: SQVTM, ANQGSEA. The CDR3 sequence is 14 residues long. CDR3 in amino acids: CSVVSGKANTEAFF. DNA of the CDR3: TGCAGCGTTGTGTCTGGGAAAGCAAACACTGAAGCTTTCTTT.

This clonotype is a singleton in its sample. The V gene is TRBV4-3, the J gene TRBJ2-2, with 10 bases aligning to TRBD1. After removal of 4 bases from V and 5 bases from J, the junction contained 7 bases not matched to a gene. The CDR3 is 16 amino acids. Germline CDR1 reads LGHNA; CDR2 reads YSLEER. CDR3 in amino acids: CASSPRDRGSTGELFF. For the CDR3, the DNA is TGCGCCAGCAGCCCACGGGACAGGGGTTCAACCGGGGAGCTGTTTTTT.

This clonotype was seen many times. The chain links TRBV20-1 to TRBJ1-2; 9 bases align to TRBD1. The CDR3 runs to 14 residues. Trimming at V came to 5 bases and at J to 4 bases, leaving 8 bases not matched to a gene. Germline V gene sequence: CDR1 DFQATT, CDR2 SNEGSKA (reference sequence). The CDR3 DNA is TGCAGTGCTCTTCGGGGACAGGGCGGCTATGGCTACACCTTC. Protein sequence: CSALRGQGGYGYTF.

The gene calls are TRBV15 and TRBJ2-3; TRBD2 might be the D (7 bases). The CDR3 is 17 amino acids. V lost 0 bases and J 4 bases, leaving 17 bases between the germline ends. Germline V CDR1 and CDR2: LNHNV, YYDKDF (reference sequence). The CDR3 sequence is CATSRDLVGGLPDTQYF. The CDR3 DNA sequence: TGTGCCACCAGCAGAGATCTGGTGGGGGGGCTTCCAGATACGCAGTATTTT.

This clonotype was seen more than once but under ten times. The V call is TRBV20-1, the J call TRBJ2-1, with 9 bases identical to TRBD1. This CDR3 has 16 amino acids. The V and J ends lost 4 bases and 6 bases, in that order; junction bases with no gene match: 13. CDR1 is DFQATT, CDR2 SNEGSKA, per germline (reference sequence). DNA of the CDR3: TGCAGTGCTATACTTACACAGGGGGCCCATCCCAATGAGCAGTTCTTC. Encoded protein: CSAILTQGAHPNEQFF.

This clonotype was counted only a few times. This chain uses TRBV6-2 or TRBV6-3 with TRBJ2-4; unclear D gene. Between the trimmed V and J ends, which lost 5 bases and 1 base, there was a span of 9 bases. Germline CDR1 MNHEY, CDR2 SVGEGT. The CDR3 contains 14 residues. CDR3: CASSHPVAKNIQYF. For the CDR3, the DNA is TGTGCCAGCAGTCATCCGGTGGCCAAAAACATTCAGTACTTC.

This clonotype was seen repeatedly, ten times or more. This chain connects TRBV4-2 to TRBJ2-1; maybe TRBD1 (6 bases). CDR3 length: 16 residues. CDR1 is LGHNA and CDR2 is YNFKEQ in the germline V gene. The V gene lost 0 bases and the J gene lost 0 bases, with 9 bases spanning the gap. The DNA for the CDR3 is TGTGCCAGCAGCCAAGAGACAGGTAGCTCCTACAATGAGCAGTTCTTC. It is translated as CASSQETGSSYNEQFF.

This clonotype was seen more than once but under ten times. The chain has TRBV13 and TRBJ1-1; D is undetermined. V was cut by 3 bases and J by 0 bases, with 11 bases left in between. CDR1 and CDR2 (germline): PRHDT, FYEKMQ (reference sequence). The length of the CDR3 is 15 residues. The CDR3 DNA reads TGTGCCAGCAGCTTCGGCTCCGGGATGAACACTGAAGCTTTCTTT. It encodes CASSFGSGMNTEAFF.

This clonotype was seen a few times. This chain joins TRBV29-1 and TRBJ1-2; maybe TRBD1 (6 bases). Per the germline V gene, CDR1 is SQVTM and CDR2 is ANQGSEA. The CDR3 loop spans 12 amino acids. Trimming removed 4 bases from V and 6 bases from J, with 12 bases in between. The CDR3 here is CSVGGGGNGYTF. As DNA, the CDR3 is TGCAGCGTTGGAGGGGGTGGGAATGGCTACACCTTC.

This sequence joins TRBV27 and TRBJ1-2; 8 nucleotides line up with TRBD1. The CDR3 loop spans 14 amino acids. Germline assignment: CDR1 MNHEY and CDR2 SMNVEV (reference sequence). Germline trimming cut 6 bases from V and 4 bases from J; bases unmatched to any gene: 7. The CDR3 is CASRFRTGFYGYTF. The CDR3 DNA is TGTGCCAGCAGATTTAGGACAGGGTTCTATGGCTACACCTTC.

The gene calls are TRBV12-5 and TRBJ1-3, with D unresolved. This CDR3 has 10 residues. CDR1 LGHNT and CDR2 FRNRAP come from the germline V gene. V gave up 6 bases and J gave up 4 bases, with 1 base separating them. CDR3 in amino acids: CASGGNTIYF. The CDR3 DNA follows: TGTGCTAGTGGCGGAAACACCATATATTTT.

The chain is built from TRBV24-1 and TRBJ2-1; D is possibly TRBD2 (5 bases). This CDR3 contains 18 residues. Per germline, CDR1 KGHDR and CDR2 SFDVKD. V was trimmed by 1 base and J by 6 bases, leaving 21 bases between them. DNA for the CDR3: TGTGCCACCAGTGATTTATCTATTCTAGAGGGCAGACGCAATGAGCAGTTCTTC. Translated: CATSDLSILEGRRNEQFF.

In its sample, this clonotype was seen many times. The chain recombines TRBV20-1 with TRBJ2-7, with unresolved D. The V gene's germline CDR1 is DFQATT and CDR2 SNEGSKA (reference sequence). V dropped 3 bases and J dropped 0 bases, with 9 bases sitting between them. This CDR3 has 13 residues. The CDR3, as DNA: TGCAGTGCTAGCCACATACTCTCCTACGAGCAGTACTTC. It specifies CSASHILSYEQYF.

The chain joins TRBV12-3 or TRBV12-4 to TRBJ2-3, with TRBD2 matching 8 bases. This CDR3 contains 16 residues. Unmatched junction bases numbered 10, after V lost 8 bases and J lost 0 bases. CDR3 in amino acids: CASANSGATSTDTQYF. As DNA, the CDR3 is TGTGCCAGCGCAAATAGCGGGGCGACTAGCACAGATACGCAGTATTTT.

This clonotype was counted a few times. CDR3 amino acids: CASSGQQGSTDTQYF. In DNA form, the CDR3 reads TGTGCCAGCAGCGGTCAACAGGGGAGCACAGATACGCAGTATTTT. J is TRBJ2-3 and V is TRBV7-9; 7 nucleotides agree with TRBD1. The length of the CDR3 is 15 residues. Germline V gene data show CDR1 as SEHNR and CDR2 as FQNEAQ (reference sequence). V was clipped by 5 bases and J by 0 bases; unmatched bases: 5.

The chain couples TRBV27 to TRBJ1-5; D ambiguous. Trimming took off 4 bases at V and 5 bases at J, with 15 bases between the two ends. Germline CDR1 and CDR2: MNHEY and SMNVEV (reference sequence). The CDR3 is 15 residues long. The CDR3 here is CASSSPPVGYQPQHF. The CDR3 bases are TGTGCCAGCAGTTCCCCGCCGGTGGGGTATCAGCCCCAGCATTTT.

V gene TRBV5-1 combines with J gene TRBJ2-3; perhaps TRBD1 as D (5 bases). Trimming removed 0 bases from V and 4 bases from J, with 12 bases in between. There are 15 residues in the CDR3. The germline CDR1 and CDR2 sequences are SGHRS and YFSETQ. The CDR3 protein is CASSLDGASSDTQYF. The CDR3 region has the DNA TGCGCCAGCAGCTTGGATGGGGCGAGCTCAGATACGCAGTATTTT.

This clonotype was observed at least ten times. The chain employs TRBV12-5 and TRBJ1-1; weak D call: TRBD1 (5 bases). The V and J ends lost 6 bases and 1 base respectively, with 15 bases between them. From germline, CDR1 is LGHNT and CDR2 FRNRAP. CDR3 size: 15 residues. CDR3 region: CASGRGGMSNTEAFF. The CDR3 DNA reads TGTGCTAGTGGGCGTGGGGGGATGTCGAACACTGAAGCTTTCTTT.